This paragraph reports one TCR beta chain. There are 15 residues in the CDR3. Germline V lookup: CDR1 SGHTA, CDR2 FQGNSA. J was trimmed by 4 bases and V by 5 bases; bases with no gene match: 10. Before being deemed recovered, Cohort 3 donors had two negative PCRs, clearance, or symptom resolution. This specimen comes from a study of blood T cell repertoires in COVID-19. Method: immunoSEQ multiplex PCR; TCRdb's copy keeps in-frame clones and lacks some. This sample yields under 300,000 clones, of which 85% to 90% are seen a single time; about 14% belongs to the top ten. The sample taken for sequencing was PBMCs or T cells enriched from blood (not recorded which). The chain combines TRBV7-2 with TRBJ1-1; 7 bases align to TRBD1. This TCR was recovered from a man aged 18 to 30 who had recovered from COVID-19. The chain's CDR3 is CASSIPTGYGTEAFF. The DNA of the CDR3 is TGTGCCAGCAGCATACCGACAGGGTATGGCACTGAAGCTTTCTTT. The entire variable domain, with the rest obtained from reference TRBV7-2 and TRBJ1-1, is as follows: GAGVSQSPSNKVTEKGKDVELRCDPISGHTALYWYRQSLGQGLEFLIYFQGNSAPDKSGLPSDRFSAERTGGSVSTLTIQRTQQEDSAVYLCASSIPTGYGTEAFFGQGTRLTVV.